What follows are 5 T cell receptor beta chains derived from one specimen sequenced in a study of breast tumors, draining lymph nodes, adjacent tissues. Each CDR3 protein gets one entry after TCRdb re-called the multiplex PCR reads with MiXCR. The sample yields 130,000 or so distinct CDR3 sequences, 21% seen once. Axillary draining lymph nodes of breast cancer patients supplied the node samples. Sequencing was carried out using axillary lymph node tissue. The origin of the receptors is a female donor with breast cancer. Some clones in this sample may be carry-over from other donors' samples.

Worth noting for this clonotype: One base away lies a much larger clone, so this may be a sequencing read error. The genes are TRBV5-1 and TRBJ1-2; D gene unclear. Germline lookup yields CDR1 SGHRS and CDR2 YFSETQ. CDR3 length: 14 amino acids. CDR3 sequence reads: CASRAIGGNYGHTF. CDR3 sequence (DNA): TGCGCCAGCAGAGCCATAGGAGGGAACTATGGCCACACCTTC. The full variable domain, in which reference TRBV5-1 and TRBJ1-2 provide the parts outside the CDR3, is KAGVTQTPRYLIKTRGQQVTLSCSPISGHRSVSWYQQTPGQGLQFLFEYFSETQRNKGNFPGRFSGRQFSNSRSEMNVSTLELGDSALYLCASRAIGGNYGHTFGSGTRLTVV.

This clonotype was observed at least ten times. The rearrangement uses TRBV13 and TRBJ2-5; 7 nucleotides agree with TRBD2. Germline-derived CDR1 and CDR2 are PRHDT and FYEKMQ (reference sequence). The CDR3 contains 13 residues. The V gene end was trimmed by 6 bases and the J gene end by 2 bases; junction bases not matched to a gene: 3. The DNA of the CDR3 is TGTGCCAGCAGGGGGGGGGAACAAGAGACCCAGTACTTC. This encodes CASRGGEQETQYF.

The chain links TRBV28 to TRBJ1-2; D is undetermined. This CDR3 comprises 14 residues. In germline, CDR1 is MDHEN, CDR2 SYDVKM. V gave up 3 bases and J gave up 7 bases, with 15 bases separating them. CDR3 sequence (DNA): TGTGCCAGCAGTTTGGAGGTGCCCGCTGGTGGCTACACCTTC. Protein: CASSLEVPAGGYTF.

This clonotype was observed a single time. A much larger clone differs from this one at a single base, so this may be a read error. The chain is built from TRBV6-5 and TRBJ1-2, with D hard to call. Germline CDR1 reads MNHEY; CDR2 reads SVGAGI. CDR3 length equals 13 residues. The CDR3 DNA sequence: TGTGCCAGCAGTTACTCGAACGGAAACGGCTGCACCTTC. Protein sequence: CASSYSNGNGCTF.

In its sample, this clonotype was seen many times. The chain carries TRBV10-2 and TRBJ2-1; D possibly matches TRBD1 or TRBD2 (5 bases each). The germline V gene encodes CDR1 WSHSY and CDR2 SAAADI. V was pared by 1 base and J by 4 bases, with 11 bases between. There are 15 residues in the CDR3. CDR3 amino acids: CASSELGDLYNEQFF. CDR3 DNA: TGCGCCAGCAGTGAGTTGGGGGACCTTTACAATGAGCAGTTCTTC.